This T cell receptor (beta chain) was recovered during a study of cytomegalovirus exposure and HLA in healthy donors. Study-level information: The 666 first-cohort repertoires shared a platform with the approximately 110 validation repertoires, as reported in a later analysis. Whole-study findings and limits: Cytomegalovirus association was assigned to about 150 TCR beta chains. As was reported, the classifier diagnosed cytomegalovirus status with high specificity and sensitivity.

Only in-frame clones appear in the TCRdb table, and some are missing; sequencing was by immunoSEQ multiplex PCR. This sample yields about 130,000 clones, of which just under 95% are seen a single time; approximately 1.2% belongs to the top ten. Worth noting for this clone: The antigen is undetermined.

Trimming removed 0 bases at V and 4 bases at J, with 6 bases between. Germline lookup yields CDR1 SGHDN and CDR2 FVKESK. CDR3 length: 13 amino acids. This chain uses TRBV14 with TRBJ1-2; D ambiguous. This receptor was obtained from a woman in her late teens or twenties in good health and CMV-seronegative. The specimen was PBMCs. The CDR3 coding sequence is TGTGCCAGCAGCCAAGAGGCGGGCTATGGCTACACCTTC. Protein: CASSQEAGYGYTF.